This entry describes one T cell receptor (beta chain). Clones were read by immunoSEQ multiplex PCR, and TCRdb kept only the in-frame ones, dropping some. The table includes under 200,000 clones, approximately 86% detected once. These data are taken from a study of blood T cell repertoires in COVID-19. Trimming took off 0 bases at V and 0 bases at J, with 6 bases between the two ends. CDR3 length equals 14 residues. The germline CDR1 and CDR2 sequences are MNHEY and SMNVEV (reference sequence). V gene TRBV27 combines with J gene TRBJ2-7; D unresolved. The clonotype was recovered from a woman aged 60-75 years with acute COVID-19. Sequencing was carried out using PBMCs or T cells enriched from blood (not recorded which). The CDR3 loop is CASSLSSGSYEQYF. The CDR3 DNA reads TGTGCCAGCAGTTTATCGTCGGGCTCCTACGAGCAGTACTTC.